These 5 T cell receptor beta chains were all obtained from the same sample, sequenced in a study of blood T cell repertoires in COVID-19 (dated by TCRdb to 2019 to 2021). The library came from the immunoSEQ multiplex PCR assay. TCRdb took this table from immuneACCESS and kept in-frame rearrangements with V and J called. Such tables lack part of the clones; where checked against another copy, unresolved V genes explain under half of the gap, and the rest is unexplained. The sample contains about 60,000 clones, around 75% of them found a single time. The ten largest account for roughly 25% of the sample. The sequenced sample was peripheral blood. The receptors originated from a human donor in a cohort sampled during active COVID-19.

This clone was recorded a few times. The rearrangement joins TRBV4-2 to TRBJ2-5; tentatively, D is TRBD1 (6 bases). V lost 4 bases, J lost 3 bases, and 15 bases lay in between. This CDR3 spans 15 amino acids. Germline V gene sequence: CDR1 LGHNA, CDR2 YNFKEQ. The CDR3 region has the DNA TGTGCCAGCAGCCCGAGGGGTCAGGGGAAAGAGACCCAGTACTTC. Its protein product is CASSPRGQGKETQYF.

The chain employs TRBV12-5 and TRBJ2-4, with TRBD1 matching 9 bases. With 5 bases clipped from V and 7 bases from J, the junction kept 3 bases outside the gene matches. The CDR3 spans 13 residues. Germline-derived CDR1 and CDR2 are LGHNT and FRNRAP. The CDR3: CASGRTGENIQYF. The CDR3 DNA sequence: TGTGCTAGTGGTCGGACAGGGGAGAACATTCAGTACTTC.

This clone has more than one count but fewer than ten. The chain is built from TRBV10-3 and TRBJ2-7; a possible D gene is TRBD2 (6 bases). Trimming took off 10 bases at V and 0 bases at J, with 10 bases between the two ends. This CDR3 is 12 amino acids long. The germline V gene encodes CDR1 ENHRY and CDR2 SYGVKD. CDR3 amino acids: CATWDFSYEQYF. The CDR3 DNA sequence: TGTGCCACCTGGGACTTCTCCTACGAGCAGTACTTC.

This rearrangement joins TRBV9 to TRBJ1-4, with D possibly matching TRBD1 (5 bases). From germline, CDR1 is SGDLS and CDR2 YYNGEE. Deletions cut 4 bases from V and 3 bases from J, with 13 bases between. The CDR3 is made up of 15 amino acids. CDR3 protein: CASSTQGAPNEKLFF. In nucleotides, the CDR3 is TGTGCCAGCAGCACCCAAGGGGCCCCTAATGAAAAACTGTTTTTT. The full variable domain, its missing parts supplied by reference TRBV9 and TRBJ1-4, is DSGVTQTPKHLITATGQRVTLRCSPRSGDLSVYWYQQSLDQGLQFLIQYYNGEERAKGNILERFSAQQFPDLHSELNLSSLELGDSALYFCASSTQGAPNEKLFFGSGTQLSVL.

This clone has a handful of counts. The J gene is TRBJ2-1, the V gene TRBV4-1; the match to TRBD2 covers 13 bases. Germline CDR1 and CDR2: MGHRA and YSYEKL. CDR3 length equals 18 residues. With V trimmed by 2 bases and J by 7 bases, 11 bases remained unmatched. In nucleotides, the CDR3 is TGCGCCAGCAGCCAACATTACAAACTAGCGGGGGGGGCGAATGAGCAGTTCTTC. This translates into CASSQHYKLAGGANEQFF.